This TCR beta chain was identified during a study of early T cells in non-severe SARS-CoV-2 infection. Germline V gene lookup returns CDR1 LGHNA and CDR2 YNFKEQ. The CDR3 runs to 14 residues. V was pared by 0 bases and J by 3 bases, with 6 bases between. Each cDNA molecule carried a unique molecular identifier. TCRdb called the 5' RACE reads again in MiXCR, with one record for every CDR3 protein. The data hold over 45,000 distinct CDR3 sequences, with about 7.6% observed a single time. The table lists this clonotype with many counts. The sequencing here drew on whole blood, taken at baseline. This clonotype was obtained from an adult who was a healthcare worker with PCR-confirmed SARS-CoV-2 infection or an uninfected control (not recorded which). This chain uses TRBV4-2 with TRBJ2-1; D is uncertain. CDR3 bases: TGTGCCAGCAGCCAAGACCGTAGCTACAATGAGCAGTTCTTC. This sequence encodes CASSQDRSYNEQFF.